Listed here are 20 T cell receptor beta chains from one sample, sequenced in a study of T-cell memory formation after mild COVID-19. TCRdb redid the calling of the 5' RACE reads with MiXCR, one entry per CDR3 protein. This sample has about 350,000 distinct CDR3 sequences; roughly 13% occur once, and the top ten carry 22%. The sequenced material came from PBMCs or a T cell subset sorted from them (not recorded which). These receptors all come from a man younger than 35 who had mild COVID-19 (a few samples of this study predate the infection). Cell type and time point are not known.

Only a few counts were recorded for this clonotype. The chain recombines TRBV27 with TRBJ2-7; a possible D gene is TRBD2 (7 bases). This CDR3 is 14 amino acids long. V shed 5 bases and J shed 7 bases, with 18 bases lying between them. Germline assignment: CDR1 MNHEY and CDR2 SMNVEV (reference sequence). CDR3 nucleotide sequence: TGTGCCAGCAGTCCCGTCTCGGGGGGCGGAGAGCAGTACTTC. This translates into CASSPVSGGGEQYF.

The J gene is TRBJ1-5, the V gene TRBV9; 7 bases fit TRBD1. V was clipped by 3 bases and J by 0 bases; unmatched bases: 6. CDR1 is SGDLS, CDR2 YYNGEE, per germline. This CDR3 comprises 16 residues. This CDR3 is CASSAPGQNSNQPQHF. The CDR3 DNA is TGTGCCAGCAGCGCTCCGGGACAGAATAGCAATCAGCCCCAGCATTTT.

This clonotype was found many times. CDR3 sequence: CASSTKGHPDTQYF. CDR3 nucleotide sequence: TGTGCCAGCAGCACCAAAGGACATCCGGATACGCAGTATTTT. The V call is TRBV7-2, the J call TRBJ2-3; possible D gene TRBD1, 5 bases. Trimming took off 5 bases at V and 6 bases at J, with 15 bases between the two ends. Germline lookup yields CDR1 SGHTA and CDR2 FQGNSA. The CDR3 spans 14 residues.

This clonotype showed up just a few times. The chain recombines TRBV29-1 with TRBJ2-5; unclear D gene. Deletions cut 8 bases from V and 5 bases from J, with 9 bases between. The germline V gene has CDR1 SQVTM and CDR2 ANQGSEA. The CDR3 contains 10 residues. In DNA, the CDR3 is TGCAGCTTTGGGTTTGAGACCCAGTACTTC. Amino acids: CSFGFETQYF.

In its sample, this clonotype was seen many times. One end of the junction varies from germline; a read error may be responsible. The chain recombines TRBV6-1 with TRBJ2-3, with a weak D call TRBD1 (6 bases). The CDR3 sequence is 17 residues long. Germline CDR1 MNHNS, CDR2 SASEGT. CDR3 nucleotide sequence: TGTGCCAGCTGTGAAGTGGTGGGGACATACCCCCCAGATACGCAGTATTTT. This codes for CASCEVVGTYPPDTQYF.

This clonotype was observed a few times. The chain recombines TRBV12-3 or TRBV12-4 with TRBJ2-5; D gene ambiguous. The CDR3 length is 13 residues. V lost 8 bases to trimming and J lost 7 bases, with 17 bases between them. CDR3 amino acids: CASGNDLVGTQYF. CDR3 coding DNA: TGTGCCAGCGGGAATGACCTCGTCGGGACCCAGTACTTC.

This clonotype has just a few counts. The chain uses TRBV7-9 and TRBJ1-6, with D hard to call. The CDR3 is 13 amino acids. Trimming left V 4 bases short and J 8 bases short, with 9 bases between. Germline loops: CDR1 SEHNR, CDR2 FQNEAQ (reference sequence). In DNA, the CDR3 is TGTGCCAGCAGCTCAGCTGACTATTCACCCCTCCACTTT. Residues: CASSSADYSPLHF.

In this sample, this clonotype turned up many times. This chain uses TRBV6-5 with TRBJ2-3; D perhaps matches TRBD2 (5 bases). The germline V gene has CDR1 MNHEY and CDR2 SVGAGI. The CDR3 sequence is 15 residues long. Trimming removed 2 bases from V and 1 base from J, with 10 bases in between. DNA of the CDR3: TGTGCCAGCAGTTACGGGAGTTTGGGCACAGATACGCAGTATTTT. Protein sequence: CASSYGSLGTDTQYF.

This clonotype was detected only a few times. J is TRBJ2-7 and V is TRBV7-2; TRBD2 agrees at 9 bases. The germline V gene has CDR1 SGHTA and CDR2 FQGNSA. The junction had 3 bases not matched to a gene; V was cut back by 3 bases and J by 0 bases. The CDR3 consists of 15 residues. The CDR3 region has the DNA TGTGCCAGCAGCTTTTCGGGACTAGCCTCCTACGAGCAGTACTTC. This encodes CASSFSGLASYEQYF.

The V and J genes are TRBV2 and TRBJ2-7; the D gene is possibly TRBD2 (5 bases). CDR3 length: 11 amino acids. CDR1 is SNHLY, CDR2 FYNNEI, per germline. V gave up 5 bases and J gave up 7 bases, with 9 bases separating them. This CDR3 is CASSPSGEQYF. CDR3 coding DNA: TGTGCCAGCAGTCCCTCGGGGGAGCAGTACTTC.

This clonotype was seen ten or more times. The rearrangement uses TRBV6-5 and TRBJ1-2; unclear D gene. CDR1 MNHEY and CDR2 SVGAGI come from the germline V gene. CDR3 length: 11 residues. Trimming removed 4 bases from V and 4 bases from J, with 4 bases in between. Written as DNA, the CDR3 is TGTGCCAGCAGTTCCTCCTATGGCTACACCTTC. It yields the protein CASSSSYGYTF.

This clonotype was seen only a few times. The V and J genes are TRBV6-5 and TRBJ2-7; D gene uncertain. Germline V gene sequence: CDR1 MNHEY, CDR2 SVGAGI. The CDR3 totals 14 residues. V lost 2 bases, J lost 1 base, and 9 bases lay in between. The CDR3 sequence is CASSYGADSYEQYV. The CDR3 nucleotides are TGTGCCAGCAGTTACGGCGCGGATTCCTACGAGCAGTACGTC.

CDR3 nucleotides: TGCGCCAGCAGCTTGGATCCGCCCATCCAGGGGGCAGTCGAGCAGTACTTC. Protein: CASSLDPPIQGAVEQYF. The rearrangement joins TRBV5-1 to TRBJ2-7, with 8 bases lining up with TRBD1. The CDR3 sequence is 17 residues long. V shed 0 bases and J 6 bases; nucleotides not matched to a gene: 14. Germline V gene data show CDR1 as SGHRS and CDR2 as YFSETQ.

This clonotype showed up just a few times. This chain connects TRBV29-1 to TRBJ1-2; 7 bases align to TRBD1. The CDR3 is 15 amino acids. V lost 4 bases and J lost 6; bases outside the gene matches: 14. Germline V gene sequence: CDR1 SQVTM, CDR2 ANQGSEA. This CDR3 is CSVAPLLGDSNGYTF. In nucleotides, the CDR3 is TGCAGCGTTGCCCCCTTGCTTGGGGACAGCAATGGCTACACCTTC.

This clonotype was detected ten times or more. The gene calls are TRBV5-1 and TRBJ1-2; 10 bases are a match to TRBD1. V dropped 4 bases and J dropped 8; count of bases not matched to a gene: 2. Germline values: CDR1 SGHRS, CDR2 YFSETQ. The CDR3 spans 12 residues. CDR3 DNA sequence: TGCGCCAGCAGCGGACAGGGGGACGGCTACACCTTC. Protein product: CASSGQGDGYTF.

There are many counts of this clonotype. The V gene is TRBV7-6, the J gene TRBJ2-7; D possibly corresponds to TRBD2 (5 bases). The CDR3 consists of 13 residues. Germline V gene sequence: CDR1 SGHVS, CDR2 FNYEAQ. The CDR3 protein is CGTVWVGYAGQYF. CDR3 nucleotides: TGTGGGACCGTGTGGGTGGGTTATGCGGGGCAGTACTTC.

Ten or more counts support this clonotype. This sequence joins TRBV7-2 and TRBJ1-2, with TRBD1 as a possible D gene (5 bases). V was pared by 5 bases and J by 6 bases, with 19 bases between. Germline assignment: CDR1 SGHTA and CDR2 FQGNSA. This CDR3 spans 15 amino acids. The CDR3 DNA is TGTGCCAGCAGCCCACTCCTGGGGCGCAGAGATGGCTACACCTTC. It translates to CASSPLLGRRDGYTF.

V gene TRBV7-9 combines with J gene TRBJ2-3, with D perhaps TRBD1 (6 bases). V was clipped by 4 bases and J by 5 bases, with 19 bases between them. CDR1 is SEHNR and CDR2 is FQNEAQ in the germline V gene (reference sequence). This CDR3 region has 16 residues. CDR3 bases: TGTGCCAGCAGCTACAACGTTTGGGGGCTGGGAGATACGCAGTATTTT. Its protein is CASSYNVWGLGDTQYF.

The V and J genes are TRBV5-1 and TRBJ2-1; D call uncertain. The CDR3 runs 17 residues. Trimming took off 0 bases at V and 1 base at J, with 14 bases between the two ends. The germline CDR1 and CDR2 sequences are SGHRS and YFSETQ. This CDR3 is CASSLALGKWSYNEQFF. The CDR3 nucleotides are TGCGCCAGCAGCTTGGCCTTGGGGAAGTGGTCCTACAATGAGCAGTTCTTC.

J is TRBJ2-2 and V is TRBV6-4, with 8 bases matching TRBD2. The CDR3 is 21 amino acids. The V and J ends lost 8 bases and 1 base, in that order; junction bases with no gene match: 24. The V gene's germline CDR1 is MRHNA and CDR2 SNTAGT. The DNA of the CDR3 is TGTGCCAGCCGACGCATTGGGGTAGCGGGGAGGTCTCGCTTGAACACCGGGGAGCTGTTTTTT. This sequence encodes CASRRIGVAGRSRLNTGELFF.